The TCR beta chain under discussion was sequenced for a study of spatial heterogeneity in lung cancer. About the research overall: Matched bulk RNA-seq provided a T cell module score, and TCR transcript counts in tumor regions correlated strongly with it.

Specified time point: sample taken at primary tumor resection. No cell sorting; template was whole RNA from tumor, lung tissue or PBMC. The germline CDR1 and CDR2 sequences are LGHDT and YNNKEL (reference sequence). Trimming at V came to 0 bases and at J to 2 bases, leaving 5 bases not matched to a gene. The CDR3 spans 17 residues. This clonotype is medium-sized in the sample. The antigen remains undetermined. Unique molecular identifiers, one per molecule, were present on every TCR cDNA molecule. From the 5' RACE reads, TCRdb called clonotypes with MiXCR, one entry per CDR3 protein. The sample includes around 5,200 distinct CDR3 sequences, roughly 16% of them seen just once. Overall study findings and caveats: Within tumors, counts of expanded alpha and beta TCRs tracked tumor mutation counts.

The rearrangement joins TRBV3-1 to TRBJ2-5, with TRBD2 matching over 11 bases. The clonotype was recovered from a male donor with early-stage non-small cell lung cancer. This specimen was lung tumor tissue, taken at surgery. CDR3 region: CASSQDETSGTQETQYF. The CDR3 DNA sequence: TGTGCCAGCAGCCAAGATGAGACTAGCGGGACACAAGAGACCCAGTACTTC.